The 26 T cell receptor beta chains listed next were all sequenced from one sample in a study of blood T cell repertoires in COVID-19. Sequencing was performed with immunoSEQ multiplex PCR; in TCRdb, only in-frame clones are kept and a portion is missing. The sample has 250,000 to 300,000 clones; 80% to 90% are singletons. The sample consisted of peripheral blood. The source of these receptors is a man at least 80 years old with acute or convalescent COVID-19.

V is TRBV28 and J is TRBJ1-1; unclear D gene. Trimming took off 6 bases at V and 0 bases at J, with 8 bases between the two ends. The CDR3 runs 13 residues. The germline gives CDR1 MDHEN, CDR2 SYDVKM. The CDR3 spells CASSAELNTEAFF. CDR3 DNA sequence: TGTGCCAGCAGCGCTGAGTTGAACACTGAAGCTTTCTTT.

The genes are TRBV19 and TRBJ2-7; TRBD1 agrees at 10 bases. V shed 8 bases, J shed 3 bases, and the junction held 4 bases outside the gene matches. Germline assignment: CDR1 LNHDA and CDR2 SQIVND (reference sequence). The CDR3 contains 13 residues. CDR3 nucleotide sequence: TGTGCCAGTCGGGACAGGGGATACTACGAGCAGTACTTC. Protein product: CASRDRGYYEQYF. Looking up the rest from reference TRBV19 and TRBJ2-7 gives the full variable domain: DGGITQSPKYLFRKEGQNVTLSCEQNLNHDAMYWYRQDPGQGLRLIYYSQIVNDFQKGDIAEGYSVSREKKESFPLTVTSAQKNPTAFYLCASRDRGYYEQYFGPGTRLTVT.

The CDR3 coding sequence is TGTGCCAGCAACTCCGGGACAGGGCATGCCGGGGAGCTGTTTTTT. This sequence encodes CASNSGTGHAGELFF. The chain is built from TRBV7-3 and TRBJ2-2, with TRBD1 matching over 9 bases. The germline V gene encodes CDR1 SGHTA and CDR2 FQGTGA. CDR3 size: 15 residues. J lost 6 bases, V lost 7 bases, and 9 bases had no gene match.

The gene calls are TRBV10-3 and TRBJ2-3; 7 bases fit TRBD2. With 10 bases clipped from V and 0 bases from J, the junction kept 16 bases outside the gene matches. From germline, CDR1 is ENHRY and CDR2 SYGVKD. The CDR3 is 17 residues long. CDR3 loop: CATRTSPLAASTDTQYF. The CDR3 region has the DNA TGTGCCACCAGAACCTCTCCCCTAGCGGCGAGCACAGATACGCAGTATTTT.

In its sample, this clone was seen once. This rearrangement joins TRBV30 to TRBJ1-5; weak D call: TRBD1 (5 bases). The CDR3 totals 15 residues. Germline-derived CDR1 and CDR2 are GTSNPN and SVGIG (reference sequence). V was cut by 0 bases and J by 2 bases, with 11 bases left in between. The CDR3: CAWSVGDLGNQPQHF. CDR3 DNA sequence: TGTGCCTGGAGTGTAGGGGATTTGGGCAATCAGCCCCAGCATTTT.

The chain employs TRBV6-5 and TRBJ2-1; no definite D call. V was cut by 4 bases and J by 6 bases, with 16 bases left in between. The germline V gene encodes CDR1 MNHEY and CDR2 SVGAGI. The CDR3 runs to 15 residues. CDR3 in DNA: TGTGCCAGCAGTTTAGTCCCGTCCGGTTCCAATGAGCAGTTCTTC. Its translation: CASSLVPSGSNEQFF.

On this clone itself: This CDR3 is also generated by other DNA sequences in the sample. The V call is TRBV3-1 (or the pseudogene TRBV3-2), the J call TRBJ2-7, with D maybe TRBD1 (6 bases). CDR3 length: 13 residues. The V and J ends lost 0 bases and 9 bases respectively, with 12 bases between them. CDR1 is LGHDT, CDR2 YNNKEL, per germline (reference sequence). The CDR3 coding sequence is TGTGCCAGCAGCCAAGAGGAAGTAGGGGGGCAGTACTTC. It specifies CASSQEEVGGQYF.

The chain has TRBV19 and TRBJ2-4, with TRBD2 identical over 8 bases. The V and J ends lost 4 bases and 7 bases, in that order; junction bases with no gene match: 9. The CDR3 totals 15 residues. CDR1 is LNHDA, CDR2 SQIVND, per germline (reference sequence). The CDR3 loop is CASSRGRGGLNIQYF. Here the CDR3 DNA reads TGTGCCAGTAGTAGGGGCCGGGGGGGCTTGAACATTCAGTACTTC.

The V call is TRBV10-1, the J call TRBJ1-2; D is undetermined. There are 14 residues in the CDR3. V was pared by 0 bases and J by 1 base, with 6 bases between. Germline V CDR1 and CDR2: WNHNN, SYGVQD (reference sequence). This CDR3 is CASSESGVNYGYTF. In DNA, the CDR3 is TGCGCCAGCAGTGAGTCGGGAGTTAACTATGGCTACACCTTC.

This clone came up once. The chain employs TRBV9 and TRBJ2-3; no clear D gene. The CDR3 has 13 residues. With 0 bases removed from V and 6 bases from J, the gap between germline ends came to 8 bases. Germline V gives CDR1 SGDLS, CDR2 YYNGEE. The CDR3 here is CASSVAVGDTQYF. The CDR3 DNA follows: TGTGCCAGCAGCGTAGCGGTCGGGGATACGCAGTATTTT.

The chain's CDR3 is CASSAGSTGGLAGSSYNEQFF. The CDR3 DNA reads TGTGCCAGCAGCGCCGGATCAACAGGAGGGCTAGCGGGTAGCTCCTACAATGAGCAGTTCTTC. The rearrangement uses TRBV9 and TRBJ2-1; 8 bases are shared with TRBD2. From germline, CDR1 is SGDLS and CDR2 YYNGEE. Unmatched junction bases numbered 20, after V lost 3 bases and J lost 0 bases. This CDR3 contains 21 residues.

This chain's CDR3 is CASSLTTLGRSWGYTF. Written as DNA, the CDR3 is TGTGCCAGCTCACTTACGACGCTAGGCCGGTCGTGGGGCTACACCTTC. The chain carries TRBV18 and TRBJ1-2, with D unresolved. CDR3 size: 16 residues. Trimming pared 4 bases from V and 8 bases from J, leaving 23 bases between. The germline V gene has CDR1 KGHSH and CDR2 LQKENI. The full variable domain, with the rest looked up from reference TRBV18 and TRBJ1-2, is NAGVMQNPRHLVRRRGQEARLRCSPMKGHSHVYWYRQLPEEGLKFMVYLQKENIIDESGMPKERFSAEFPKEGPSILRIQQVVRGDSAAYFCASSLTTLGRSWGYTFGSGTRLTVV.

The rearrangement uses TRBV9 and TRBJ2-6, with 8 bases identical to TRBD2. The CDR3 length is 16 residues. Losses at the gene ends were 0 bases for V and 4 bases for J; bases not matched to a gene: 3. Germline CDR1 reads SGDLS; CDR2 reads YYNGEE. Here the CDR3 reads CASSVGGGQGANVLTF. The CDR3 bases are TGTGCCAGCAGCGTAGGCGGGGGGCAGGGGGCCAACGTCCTGACTTTC.

V usage is TRBV18 and J usage is TRBJ1-2; TRBD1 agrees at 10 bases. Per germline, CDR1 KGHSH and CDR2 LQKENI. After removal of 3 bases from V and 2 bases from J, the junction contained 12 bases not matched to a gene. This CDR3 contains 18 residues. The CDR3 nucleotides are TGTGCCAGCTCACCGCCCTTAGGGACAGGGGAGTGGAACTATGGCTACACCTTC. The encoded protein is CASSPPLGTGEWNYGYTF.

The gene calls are TRBV27 and TRBJ2-7; D might be TRBD2 (5 bases). V was clipped by 5 bases and J by 1 base, with 9 bases between them. CDR1 is MNHEY, CDR2 SMNVEV, per germline (reference sequence). The CDR3 covers 13 residues. The CDR3 is CASSHWESYEQYF. The CDR3 DNA sequence: TGTGCCAGCAGTCATTGGGAGTCCTACGAGCAGTACTTC.

This clone was recorded once. The chain combines TRBV30 with TRBJ1-3, with 9 positions matching TRBD1. V dropped 0 bases and J dropped 0; count of bases not matched to a gene: 3. The CDR3 is 16 amino acids. The V gene's germline CDR1 is GTSNPN and CDR2 SVGIG (reference sequence). This CDR3 reads CAWSVPGQGSGNTIYF. In nucleotides, the CDR3 is TGTGCCTGGAGTGTACCGGGACAGGGCTCTGGAAACACCATATATTTT.

This rearrangement joins TRBV30 to TRBJ1-3; D not certain. This CDR3 has 15 amino acids. CDR1 is GTSNPN, CDR2 SVGIG, per germline (reference sequence). Between the trimmed V and J ends, which lost 0 bases and 0 bases, there was a span of 9 bases. The CDR3 bases are TGTGCCTGGAGTGTACAGTCCTCCTCTGGAAACACCATATATTTT. It translates to CAWSVQSSSGNTIYF.

Turning to this clone: Other nucleotide sequences from this sample produce the same CDR3. The chain joins TRBV3-1 (or the pseudogene TRBV3-2) to TRBJ2-7; unclear D gene. Trimming took 1 base from V and 4 from J, leaving 2 bases between them. The CDR3 loop spans 11 amino acids. Per germline, CDR1 LGHDT and CDR2 YNNKEL (reference sequence). CDR3 in amino acids: CASSQAYEQYF. CDR3 nucleotide sequence: TGTGCCAGCAGCCAAGCGTACGAGCAGTACTTC.

This clone occurred once. The rearrangement uses TRBV9 and TRBJ1-5; weak D call: TRBD1 (5 bases). Germline lookup yields CDR1 SGDLS and CDR2 YYNGEE. V was pared by 3 bases and J by 4 bases, with 8 bases between. The CDR3 is made up of 13 amino acids. This CDR3 is CASSAQENQPQHF. The CDR3 DNA follows: TGTGCCAGCAGCGCACAGGAAAATCAGCCCCAGCATTTT.

The J gene is TRBJ2-5, the V gene TRBV5-4, with 9 bases matching TRBD2. Germline assignment: CDR1 SGHNT and CDR2 YYREEE (reference sequence). J gave up 5 bases and V 1 base, and 3 bases lay outside the gene matches. The CDR3 totals 14 residues. Written as DNA, the CDR3 is TGTGCCAGCAGCTTGCCTAGCGGGGACGAGACCCAGTACTTC. Amino acids: CASSLPSGDETQYF.

A few counts support this clone. DNA of the CDR3: TGTGCCAGCAGCCACTCCGGGACTAGCGGGGGAGCGGAGCAGTACTTC. Translated, it gives CASSHSGTSGGAEQYF. The chain links TRBV11-2 to TRBJ2-7; 14 bases are a match to TRBD2. V shed 5 bases, J shed 7 bases, and the junction held 10 bases outside the gene matches. The CDR3 covers 16 residues. Germline loops: CDR1 SGHAT, CDR2 FQNNGV.

V gene TRBV18 combines with J gene TRBJ1-5, with D possibly being TRBD1 (6 bases). In germline, CDR1 is KGHSH, CDR2 LQKENI. The CDR3 covers 16 residues. V was cut by 1 base and J by 5 bases, with 15 bases left in between. The CDR3 coding sequence is TGTGCCAGCTCACCACTTCCCGGGACAATTCATCAGCCCCAGCATTTT. Protein: CASSPLPGTIHQPQHF.

This sequence joins TRBV5-1 and TRBJ1-2; D uncertain. The CDR3 is made up of 14 amino acids. Germline CDR1 and CDR2: SGHRS and YFSETQ. V lost 1 base and J 6 bases, leaving 13 bases between the germline ends. This CDR3 reads CASSLIGEENGYTF. The CDR3 DNA reads TGCGCCAGCAGCTTGATCGGGGAGGAGAATGGCTACACCTTC.

The chain links TRBV3-1 (or the pseudogene TRBV3-2) to TRBJ1-3, with D unresolved. CDR3 size: 13 residues. Trimming stripped 2 bases from V and 4 bases from J, with 6 bases between. From germline, CDR1 is LGHDT and CDR2 YNNKEL (reference sequence). CDR3 sequence (DNA): TGTGCCAGCAGCCAATGGGCGGGAAACACCATATATTTT. Residues: CASSQWAGNTIYF.

This chain links TRBV28 with TRBJ1-2; D ambiguous. Trimming stripped 4 bases from V and 5 bases from J, with 11 bases between. The CDR3 extends over 13 amino acids. The germline gives CDR1 MDHEN, CDR2 SYDVKM. The CDR3: CASSSESLYGYTF. CDR3 DNA sequence: TGTGCCAGCAGTTCTGAGAGCCTTTATGGCTACACCTTC.

The chain employs TRBV3-1 (or the pseudogene TRBV3-2) and TRBJ2-1, with 8 positions matching TRBD2. V trimming: 2 bases; J trimming: 0 bases; junction bases outside the gene matches: 6. The germline CDR1 and CDR2 sequences are LGHDT and YNNKEL (reference sequence). The CDR3 is made up of 17 amino acids. CDR3 residues: CASSQFPSGSSYNEQFF. The DNA for the CDR3 is TGTGCCAGCAGCCAATTTCCAAGCGGGAGCTCCTACAATGAGCAGTTCTTC.